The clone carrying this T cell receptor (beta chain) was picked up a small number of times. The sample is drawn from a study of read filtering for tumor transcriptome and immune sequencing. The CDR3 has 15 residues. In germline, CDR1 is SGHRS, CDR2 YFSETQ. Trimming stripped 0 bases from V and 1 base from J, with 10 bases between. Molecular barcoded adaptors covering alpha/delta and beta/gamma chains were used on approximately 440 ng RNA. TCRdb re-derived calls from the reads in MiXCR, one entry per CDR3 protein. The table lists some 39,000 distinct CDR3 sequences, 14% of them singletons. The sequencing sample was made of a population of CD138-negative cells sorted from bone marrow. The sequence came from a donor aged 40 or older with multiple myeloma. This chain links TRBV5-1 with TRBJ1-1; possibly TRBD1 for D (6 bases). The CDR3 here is CASSLGQAKNTEAFF. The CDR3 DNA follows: TGCGCCAGCAGCTTGGGACAGGCGAAGAACACTGAAGCTTTCTTT.